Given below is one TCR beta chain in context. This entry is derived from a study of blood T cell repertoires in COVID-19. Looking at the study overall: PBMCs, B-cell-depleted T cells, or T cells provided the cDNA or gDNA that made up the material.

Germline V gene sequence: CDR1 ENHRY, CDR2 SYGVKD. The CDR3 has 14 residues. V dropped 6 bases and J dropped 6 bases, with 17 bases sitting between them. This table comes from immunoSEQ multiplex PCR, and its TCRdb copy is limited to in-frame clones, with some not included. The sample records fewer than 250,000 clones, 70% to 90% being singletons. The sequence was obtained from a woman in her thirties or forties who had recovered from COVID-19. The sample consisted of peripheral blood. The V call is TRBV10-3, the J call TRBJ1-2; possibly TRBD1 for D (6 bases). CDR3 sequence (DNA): TGTGCCATCAGCCGACAGGCCGACGAGGATGGCTACACCTTC. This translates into CAISRQADEDGYTF.